The present T cell receptor beta chain was sequenced within a study of blood T cell repertoires in COVID-19 (dated by TCRdb to the early 2020s). For the study in its entirety: Collaborator samples came from the United States, Italy and Spain and covered acute and convalescent phases of COVID-19. Where available, HLA class I and class II types were obtained from metadata supplied by the sample provider rather than from assay-based typing. The prospective study material was composed of cDNA or gDNA derived from T cells, B-cell-depleted T cells, or PBMCs. The repertoires were made available in a free public database intended to serve as a resource for research on the immune response to SARS-CoV-2. A de-identified subject ID, COVID-19 status, age in years and sex were almost always included in the sample metadata. The dataset comprised deeply sampled blood TCRbeta repertoires from subjects exposed to, actively infected with, or recovered from COVID-19. Samples came from the ongoing ImmuneRACE study (first 160 participants) plus 1,254 subjects from 6 global collaborators. What the study reported, not specific to this receptor: The quantity of clinical and demographic metadata differed by source and by participant and was supplied without curation.

V loses 6 bases, J loses 4 bases, and the germline ends lie 13 bases apart. The CDR3 sequence holds 13 residues, the cysteine and phenylalanine included. Only CDR3 DNA remains: 39 bases, in frame from the first base. A second Seattle source provided samples from volunteer blood donors who had recovered from COVID-19. The collaborating institutions used their own protocols to collect whole blood in K2EDTA tubes. For TCRbeta analysis, collaborator samples were shipped as frozen whole blood, as isolated PBMCs, or as DNA extracted from either sample type. The immunoSEQ Assay, a bias-controlled multiplex PCR, was used to amplify TCRbeta CDR3 regions from genomic DNA. As for the original processing: Nucleated cell counts per sample were estimated from amplification of reference gene primers within the assay. To quantify the absolute abundance of each unique TCRbeta CDR3 rearrangement, sequence reads were collapsed and filtered. For each sample, productive Simpson clonality was calculated by taking the square root of Simpson's diversity index across productive rearrangements. TCRdb stores this immuneACCESS table with in-frame sequences only. Part of the clones is absent; in the studies checked, under half of the shortfall reflects unresolved V genes, and no reason is known for the rest. The DNA was the basis for D and trimming; V, J and clone size are from that table. This sample lists 200,000 to 250,000 clones; about 85% were detected once. The ten largest make up less than 15% of the sample.

On this clone itself: What antigen it recognizes has not been identified. Per-base quality was not reported, and no clone a single base away is much larger than it.

The sequence was obtained from a young woman who had recovered from COVID-19. The V and J genes are TRBV12-3 or TRBV12-4 and TRBJ2-7, with a weak D call of TRBD2 (5 bases match). Sequencing input: peripheral blood. CDR3 sequence: CASSKLVSYEQYF. Here is the DNA: TGTGCCAGCAGCAAACTAGTTTCTTACGAGCAGTACTTC.